Below, 6 T cell receptor beta chains from the same sample are listed, as sequenced in a study of identical twins. TCRdb itself ran the 5' RACE reads through MiXCR, one entry per CDR3 protein. There are about 530,000 distinct CDR3 sequences in the sample; around 24% occur only once, and 0.48% lies in the top ten. The sample was also linked to a second study, of yellow fever vaccine responses in identical twins.

The sequenced material came from CD4+ T cells sorted from blood. The origin of the receptors is a woman aged 18-29 years in good health.

This clonotype was counted a few times. This chain uses TRBV11-1 with TRBJ2-1, with D perhaps matching TRBD2 (5 bases). With 6 bases removed from V and 2 bases from J, the gap between germline ends came to 8 bases. Germline assignment: CDR1 SGHAT and CDR2 FQDESV (reference sequence). There are 13 residues in the CDR3. The CDR3 loop is CASRLDTYNEQFF. For the CDR3, the DNA is TGTGCCAGCAGACTAGACACCTACAATGAGCAGTTCTTC.

This clonotype has only a few counts. This sequence joins TRBV27 and TRBJ1-6; 8 bases match TRBD1. With 4 bases clipped from V and 7 bases from J, the junction kept 12 bases outside the gene matches. Germline CDR1 reads MNHEY; CDR2 reads SMNVEV (reference sequence). The length of the CDR3 is 17 residues. The CDR3 coding sequence is TGTGCCAGCAGTTCGACAGGGGTAGTGATTAGCAATTCACCCCTCCACTTT. It codes for CASSSTGVVISNSPLHF.

In this sample, this clonotype turned up many times. The chain couples TRBV12-3 or TRBV12-4 to TRBJ2-1; D is undetermined. Trimming left V 6 bases short and J 0 bases short, with 9 bases between. The CDR3 loop spans 14 amino acids. As DNA, the CDR3 is TGTGCCAGCAGACCCCGAGGCTCCTACAATGAGCAGTTCTTC. As protein: CASRPRGSYNEQFF.

The chain is built from TRBV7-8 and TRBJ2-3; D remains unclear. The length of the CDR3 is 13 residues. Deletions cut 6 bases from V and 3 bases from J, with 10 bases between. From germline, CDR1 is SGHVS and CDR2 FQNEAQ. The CDR3 loop reads CASRPRLTDTQYF. The CDR3, as DNA: TGTGCCAGCAGGCCTCGCCTTACAGATACGCAGTATTTT. The full variable domain, completed using reference TRBV7-8 and TRBJ2-3, is GAGVSQSPRYKVAKRGQDVALRCDPISGHVSLFWYQQALGQGPEFLTYFQNEAQLDKSGLPSDRFFAERPEGSVSTLKIQRTQQEDSAVYLCASRPRLTDTQYFGPGTRLTVL.

This CDR3 reads CASSVEQGSGEKLFF. The DNA for the CDR3 is TGTGCCAGCAGCGTAGAGCAAGGGTCGGGTGAAAAACTGTTTTTT. V usage is TRBV9 and J usage is TRBJ1-4; D is ambiguous. Germline V gene sequence: CDR1 SGDLS, CDR2 YYNGEE. V was cut by 0 bases and J by 7 bases, with 13 bases left in between. The CDR3 covers 15 residues.

This chain uses TRBV20-1 with TRBJ2-2; 9 bases fit TRBD2. The CDR3 covers 16 residues. Losses at the gene ends were 3 bases for V and 4 bases for J; bases not matched to a gene: 9. Germline assignment: CDR1 DFQATT and CDR2 SNEGSKA (reference sequence). The DNA of the CDR3 is TGCAGTGCTAGCGCTAGCGGGGTCCGGGGCACCGGGGAGCTGTTTTTT. Residues: CSASASGVRGTGELFF.